This T cell receptor beta chain derives from a study of vaccination and CD4 T cells after COVID-19 (dated 2022 in TCRdb). Background on the whole study: Convalescent patients had a positive SARS-CoV-2 result on nasal swab PCR, and of these patients, 8 or 9 had mild disease and one had severe disease. Control cultures received a CEFX viral epitope pool as the positive control, an HIV-1 Nef peptide pool as the negative control, or no peptide. Two doses of either the Pfizer-BioNTech BNT162b2 vaccine (n=8) or the Moderna mRNA-1273 vaccine (n=2) were administered to participants. In 10 COVID-19 convalescent patients and several infection-naive healthy vaccine recipients, the spike-specific CD4+ TCR repertoire before mRNA vaccination was compared with the repertoire after mRNA vaccination. For stimulating the cultures, overlapping spike peptide pools were used, derived from SARS-CoV-2 as well as from the common cold coronaviruses HCoV-NL63, HCoV-OC43 and HCoV-229E. In the convalescent cohort there were six males and four females, among whom were two Hispanic individuals, seven Caucasians, two Asians and one multiracial person. Post-vaccine blood samples were obtained a median of about 70 days after the second vaccine dose, with a range of about 14 to 241 days. Post-COVID blood samples from convalescent patients were collected a median of about 100 days after diagnosis, with a range of about 35 to 161 days.

Library prep was done by PCR. TCR sequencing of DNA from cultured CD4+ T cells used the Oncomine TCR Beta short-read assay at the Johns Hopkins FTIC core. Genomic DNA was extracted from the cultured CD4+ T cells with the QIAamp micro DNA kit. The Oncomine TCR Beta libraries from cultured CD4+ T cells were pooled using unique dual indexes and then sequenced on an Illumina iSeq 100. Regarding the original processing steps: Non-productive sequences were removed, and CDR3s not starting with C, not ending with F or W, or shorter than 7 amino acids were discarded. Antigen-specific clonotypes were identified using the MANAFEST web application through comparison of peptide-stimulated wells with reference and other culture wells. For a clone to be called positive, the clone needed an FDR below 0.05, an odds ratio above 5, and a productive frequency above 0.1% in at least two of three replicate wells. A clonotype was classed as cross-reactive if the clonotype showed significant expansion both in SARS-CoV-2 spike wells and in at least one common cold coronavirus spike condition. Similarity between CDR3 sequences was evaluated in R version 3.6.1 using Levenshtein distances (stringdist) and unrooted phylogenetic trees (ape). TCRdb ran its own pipeline on the public reads, namely fastp trimming at Q25 and MiXCR clone calling, and kept in-frame beta chains. Each entry merges the rows of one CDR3 protein and shows their most common DNA and genes. These V and J calls rely on TCRdb rather than the paper's analysis. This sample is represented by about 10,000 distinct CDR3 sequences; roughly 42% of them were singletons. The leading ten clones occupy around a third of the sample.

Results the study describes overall, beyond this receptor: Of the vaccine-specific clones in convalescent patients, 304 of 307, or nearly all, reacted only to SARS-CoV-2 spike and did not cross-react with common cold coronaviruses. In convalescent patients, a median around 86% of post-vaccine SARS-CoV-2-reactive clones were detected only after vaccination, and vaccine-specific priming was suggested by this finding. Only a relatively small number of convalescent patients were included in the study, and early timepoints following natural infection were not analyzed. The median count of SARS-CoV-2-reactive clonotypes went up from around 20 after infection to a few dozen after vaccination, although the change was not significant.

CDR1 MNHNS and CDR2 SASEGT were looked up in the germline V gene. Germline trimming amounts to 7 bases on V and 0 bases on J, with 14 as the count of junction bases outside the gene matches. Taken from cysteine to phenylalanine, the CDR3 has 18 residues. The kept DNA is CDR3 alone, 54 bases in frame from the first base. The treatment or condition label of this sample denotes: roughly 10-day PBMC culture with coronavirus spike peptide pools or control peptides (ViraFEST assay). The ViraFEST assay, used in the study, expanded antigen-specific T cells with peptide pools and then identified the expanded clonotypes through TCR sequencing. Positive SARS-CoV-2 PCR tests in the convalescent patients dated from March to December 2020, before Alpha, Beta and Delta variants emerged in the United States. Each well held approximately 2 million PBMCs cultured in IMDM containing approximately 5% human AB serum and around 9.2 IU/ml IL-2, with 8.5 to 10 ug/ml peptide pools added. On days 3 and 7, half of the culture medium was replaced with fresh IL-2-containing medium. CD4+ T cells were isolated after approximately eleven days of culture through negative selection using the EasySep CD4+ T cell isolation kit. Ficoll-Paque Plus gradient centrifugation was used to isolate PBMCs from whole blood, and the isolated PBMCs were then either used fresh or cryopreserved at -140C. In general, triplicate wells were set up for every culture condition.

This clonotype occurred a few times. This receptor's antigen is unknown. No base quality values were provided; no much bigger clone lies one nucleotide off. Material: CD4+ T cells from blood, cultured in vitro. This receptor was identified in a human donor who had recovered from COVID-19. The rearranged segments are TRBV6-1 and TRBJ2-3; 9 nucleotides in the junction match TRBD2. The CDR3 has the sequence CASTRRGSGGPSTDTQYF. The DNA is TGTGCCAGCACCCGGAGGGGTAGCGGGGGACCGAGCACAGATACGCAGTATTTT.